This T cell receptor (beta chain) was found in a study of T cells after yellow fever vaccination. Study context: SMART-Seq v4 Ultra Low Input prepared libraries from low-cell fractions.

In this sample, this clonotype turned up many times. What it binds is not known. Study results and caveats: Detected again after the booster were most primary-vaccination clones, at almost 97% CD4 and 70% to 90% CD8. It was the secondary response that reached its peak faster, day 5 versus 15, but it was weaker. A small share of clonotypes appeared in both CD4 and CD8 compartments.

TCRdb redid the calling of the 5' RACE reads with MiXCR, one entry per CDR3 protein. The data show some 100,000 distinct CDR3 sequences, with 6.5% to 9% seen just once and more than 2.5% held by the top ten. Trimming cost V 4 bases and J 4 bases, with 12 bases left between them. Germline assignment: CDR1 MDHEN and CDR2 SYDVKM. This CDR3 is built from 14 residues. This receptor was identified in a man aged 18 to 30 who received the YFV17D yellow fever vaccine. The sample here was CD4+ T cells sorted from PBMCs, taken more than 35 days after the first yellow fever vaccination. This rearrangement joins TRBV28 to TRBJ2-3, with D perhaps matching TRBD2 (7 bases). The CDR3 loop is CASSSGGPADTQYF. DNA of the CDR3: TGTGCCAGCAGTTCCGGGGGGCCCGCAGATACGCAGTATTTT.